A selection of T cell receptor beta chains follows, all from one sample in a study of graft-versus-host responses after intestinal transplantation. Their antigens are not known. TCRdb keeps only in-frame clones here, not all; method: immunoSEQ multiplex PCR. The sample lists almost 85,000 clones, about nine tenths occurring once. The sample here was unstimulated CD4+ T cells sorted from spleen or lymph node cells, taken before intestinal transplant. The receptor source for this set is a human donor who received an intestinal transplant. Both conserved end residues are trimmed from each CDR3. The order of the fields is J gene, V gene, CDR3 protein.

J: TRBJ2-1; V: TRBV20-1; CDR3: SALTGNEQF
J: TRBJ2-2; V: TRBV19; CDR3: ASSTSTWRSGELF
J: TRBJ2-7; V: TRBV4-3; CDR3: ASSQDRTGGSYEQY
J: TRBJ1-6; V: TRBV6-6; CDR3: ASSYQQTLDSPLH
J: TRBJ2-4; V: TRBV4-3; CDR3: ASSQESGLKNIQY
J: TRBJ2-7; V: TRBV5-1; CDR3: ASSTDGKQY
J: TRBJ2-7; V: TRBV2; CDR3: ASSQGVSYEQY
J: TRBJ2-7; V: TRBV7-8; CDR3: ASSTAGLGTYEQY
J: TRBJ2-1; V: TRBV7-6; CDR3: ASSVRDRYNEQF
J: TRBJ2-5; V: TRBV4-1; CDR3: ASSRGGGRETQY
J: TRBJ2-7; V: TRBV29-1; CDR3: SVAQGRAHEQY
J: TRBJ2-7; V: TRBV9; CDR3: ASAAGQGAKYEQY
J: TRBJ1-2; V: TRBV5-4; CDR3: ASTLEAADYGYT
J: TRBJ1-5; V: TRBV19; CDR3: ASSIDLGNQPQH
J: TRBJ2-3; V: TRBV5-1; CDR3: ASSLWGGDTQY
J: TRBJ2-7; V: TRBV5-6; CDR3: ASSQGLAGSYEQY
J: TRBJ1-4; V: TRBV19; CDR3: ASSAGAGDRRLF
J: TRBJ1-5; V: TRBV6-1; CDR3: ASSEVFGGGNQPQH
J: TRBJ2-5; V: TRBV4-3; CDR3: ASSSAWRGVQETQY
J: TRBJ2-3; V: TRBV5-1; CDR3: ASSLAGVDTQY
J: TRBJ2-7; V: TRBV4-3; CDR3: ASSQGASGTYEQY
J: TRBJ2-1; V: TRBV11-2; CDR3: ASTLQAGGSYNEQF
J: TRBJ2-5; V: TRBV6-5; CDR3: ASSWGETQY
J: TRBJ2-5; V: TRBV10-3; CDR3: AISTTPMETQY
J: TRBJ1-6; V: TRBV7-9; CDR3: ASSLDREGSPLH
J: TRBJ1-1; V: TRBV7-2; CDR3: ASSLAPGNTEAF
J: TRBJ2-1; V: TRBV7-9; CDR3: ASSLDGRVGNEQF
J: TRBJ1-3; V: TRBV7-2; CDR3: ASSSRTGGGNTIY
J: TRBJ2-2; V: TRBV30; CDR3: AWSVWGSYTGELF
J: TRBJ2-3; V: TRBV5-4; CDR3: ASSLGRLANTDTQY
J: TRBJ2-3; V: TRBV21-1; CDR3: ASSGGTSGGVTDTQY
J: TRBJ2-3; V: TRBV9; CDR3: ASSGGVGTDTQY
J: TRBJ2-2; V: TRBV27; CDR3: ATRGTGANTGELF
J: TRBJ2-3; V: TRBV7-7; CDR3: ASSLGDYDTDTQY
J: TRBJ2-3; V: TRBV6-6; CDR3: ASALSGGQADTQY
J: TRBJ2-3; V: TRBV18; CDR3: ASSPLSGGATDTQY
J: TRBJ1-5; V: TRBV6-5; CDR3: ASSPGQGGNQPQH
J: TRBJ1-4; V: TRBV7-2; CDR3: ASSLNRVGYEKLF
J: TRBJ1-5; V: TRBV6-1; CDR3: ASTSSRAQNWPQH
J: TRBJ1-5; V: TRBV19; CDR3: ASSINSFVQPQH
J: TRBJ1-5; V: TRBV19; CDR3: ASSIGRDQPQH
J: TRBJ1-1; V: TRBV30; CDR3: ANTVMNTEAF
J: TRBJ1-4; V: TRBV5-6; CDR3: ASSLRQKNEKLF
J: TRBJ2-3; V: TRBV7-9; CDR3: ASSLDSPSGRFTQY
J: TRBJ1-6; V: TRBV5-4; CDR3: ASSPGTANSPLH
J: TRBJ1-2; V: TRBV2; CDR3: ASSDTGRNYGYT
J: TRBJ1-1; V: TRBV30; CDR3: AWDNGQGRTEAF
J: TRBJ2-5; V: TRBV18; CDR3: ASSPTSGGQETQY
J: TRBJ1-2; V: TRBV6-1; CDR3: ASSVARDYGYT
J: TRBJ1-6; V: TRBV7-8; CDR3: ASSSDRVPSTNRNSPLH
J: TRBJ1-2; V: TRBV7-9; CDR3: ASSLVHGTGSYGYT
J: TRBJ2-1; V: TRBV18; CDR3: ASSPLGSGYNEQF
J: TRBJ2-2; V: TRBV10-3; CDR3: AISEWQGDHTGELF
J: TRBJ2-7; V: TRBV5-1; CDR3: ASSLFSDEQY
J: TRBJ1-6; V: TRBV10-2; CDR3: ASSESGQEDTYNSPLH
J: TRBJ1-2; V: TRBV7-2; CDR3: ASSLARGTGYT
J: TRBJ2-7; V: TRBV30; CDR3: AWSQGTYEQY
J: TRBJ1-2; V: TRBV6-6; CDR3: ASSPQGLLEGYT
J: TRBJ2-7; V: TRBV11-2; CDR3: ASSLGVQVFSYEQY
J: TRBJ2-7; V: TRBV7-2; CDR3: ASSLEILYEQY